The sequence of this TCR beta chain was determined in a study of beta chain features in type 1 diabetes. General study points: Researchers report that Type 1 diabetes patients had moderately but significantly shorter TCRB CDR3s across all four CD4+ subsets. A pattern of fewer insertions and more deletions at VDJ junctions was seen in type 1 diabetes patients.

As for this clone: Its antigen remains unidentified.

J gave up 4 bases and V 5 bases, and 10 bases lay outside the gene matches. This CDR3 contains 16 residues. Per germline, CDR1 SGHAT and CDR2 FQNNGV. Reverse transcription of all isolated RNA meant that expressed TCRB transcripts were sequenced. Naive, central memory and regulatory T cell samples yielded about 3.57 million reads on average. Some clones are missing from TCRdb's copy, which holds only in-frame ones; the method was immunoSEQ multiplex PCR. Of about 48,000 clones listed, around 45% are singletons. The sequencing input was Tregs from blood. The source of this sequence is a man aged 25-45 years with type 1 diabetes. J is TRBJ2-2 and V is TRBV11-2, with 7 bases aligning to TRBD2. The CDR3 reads CASSPGGSRGTGELFF. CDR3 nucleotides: TGTGCCAGCAGCCCAGGCGGGAGCAGAGGCACCGGGGAGCTGTTTTTT.